The 25 T cell receptor beta chains listed next were all sequenced from one sample in a study of T cells after yellow fever vaccination. TCRdb re-called the 5' RACE reads through MiXCR, storing one row per CDR3 protein. The data contain about 630,000 distinct CDR3 sequences, about 12% of them singletons. The starting material was PBMCs, obtained on the day of the yellow fever booster vaccination. The receptors were gathered from a man younger than 45 who received the YFV17D yellow fever vaccine.

The chain joins TRBV5-1 to TRBJ2-1; D not resolved. V shed 0 bases and J shed 0 bases, with 7 bases lying between them. Germline V gene sequence: CDR1 SGHRS, CDR2 YFSETQ. The CDR3 is 15 residues long. CDR3 protein: CASSLALFSYNEQFF. Written as DNA, the CDR3 is TGCGCCAGCAGCTTGGCTCTTTTCTCCTACAATGAGCAGTTCTTC.

The chain has TRBV5-5 and TRBJ2-2; D is possibly TRBD2 (6 bases). CDR3 size: 16 residues. Trimming took 3 bases from V and 5 from J, leaving 17 bases between them. The germline V gene encodes CDR1 SGHKS and CDR2 YYEKEE (reference sequence). The CDR3 region is CASSWTVPGRTGELFF. The CDR3 bases are TGTGCCAGCAGCTGGACTGTCCCGGGGAGGACCGGGGAGCTGTTTTTT.

V gene TRBV12-3 or TRBV12-4 combines with J gene TRBJ2-1, with TRBD2 identical over 15 bases. With V trimmed by 5 bases and J by 4 bases, 6 bases remained unmatched. This CDR3 comprises 17 residues. The CDR3 DNA reads as TGTGCCAGCAGTCCCGGGACTAGCGGGAGGTCTTACAATGAGCAGTTCTTC. It translates to CASSPGTSGRSYNEQFF.

The chain is built from TRBV4-3 and TRBJ2-7; D possibly corresponds to TRBD2 (6 bases). The CDR3 is 17 amino acids. Between the trimmed V and J ends, which lost 0 bases and 2 bases, there was a span of 17 bases. Germline V gene sequence: CDR1 LGHNA, CDR2 YSLEER. The chain's CDR3 is CASSQEWWDSWTYEQYF. As DNA, the CDR3 is TGCGCCAGCAGCCAAGAGTGGTGGGACTCCTGGACCTACGAGCAGTACTTC.

V usage is TRBV7-9 and J usage is TRBJ2-1, with D perhaps matching TRBD1 (6 bases). This CDR3 is 12 amino acids long. Trimming pared 6 bases from V and 9 bases from J, leaving 12 bases between. Germline V gives CDR1 SEHNR, CDR2 FQNEAQ (reference sequence). Here the CDR3 reads CASRLGASEQFF. In DNA form, the CDR3 reads TGTGCCAGCAGATTGGGGGCCAGTGAGCAGTTCTTC.

This clonotype was observed a few times. The chain combines TRBV28 with TRBJ1-1, with unresolved D. V lost 6 bases and J 8 bases, leaving 16 bases between the germline ends. CDR1 is MDHEN, CDR2 SYDVKM, per germline. This CDR3 contains 13 residues. Here the CDR3 DNA reads TGTGCCAGCAGCCCCGCGGGTGGGCTAGAAGCTTTCTTT. Its protein is CASSPAGGLEAFF.

This clonotype has more than one count but fewer than ten. The CDR3 here is CASSLEPSSLEAEQYF. CDR3 in DNA: TGCGCCAGCAGCTTGGAGCCTAGCTCCCTGGAGGCCGAGCAGTACTTC. The chain carries TRBV5-1 and TRBJ2-7; D is perhaps TRBD2 (5 bases). The germline V gene encodes CDR1 SGHRS and CDR2 YFSETQ. The CDR3 contains 16 residues. Deletions cut 0 bases from V and 6 bases from J, with 19 bases between.

This sequence joins TRBV12-3 or TRBV12-4 and TRBJ2-5; TRBD1 or TRBD2 may be the D gene (5 bases each). This CDR3 has 15 amino acids. The germline V and J ends were trimmed by 0 bases and 4 bases, with 12 bases remaining between them. CDR3 coding DNA: TGTGCCAGCAGTTTAGCGAGGGGAACGGGAGAGACCCAGTACTTC. Protein: CASSLARGTGETQYF.

This clonotype was picked up a small number of times. The rearrangement joins TRBV29-1 to TRBJ2-7; 7 nucleotides line up with TRBD1. V shed 4 bases and J 3 bases; nucleotides not matched to a gene: 3. CDR3 length equals 12 residues. Germline V gene sequence: CDR1 SQVTM, CDR2 ANQGSEA. For the CDR3, the DNA is TGCAGCGTTGGCTGGGACAGCTACGAGCAGTACTTC. As protein: CSVGWDSYEQYF.

The gene calls are TRBV4-3 and TRBJ2-1; 11 bases fit TRBD2. The CDR3 runs to 19 residues. CDR1 is LGHNA and CDR2 is YSLEER in the germline V gene. V was pared by 0 bases and J by 0 bases, with 7 bases of the junction left unmatched. CDR3 bases: TGCGCCAGCAGCCAAGAAGGACTAGCGGGTTACAGCTCCTACAATGAGCAGTTCTTC. This sequence encodes CASSQEGLAGYSSYNEQFF.

The V call is TRBV4-2, the J call TRBJ2-6, with 12 nucleotides matching TRBD2. Germline trimming cut 1 base from V and 4 bases from J; bases unmatched to any gene: 11. Per germline, CDR1 LGHNA and CDR2 YNFKEQ. The CDR3 spans 20 residues. The chain's CDR3 is CASSQARVLAGGSGANVLTF. CDR3 in DNA: TGTGCCAGCAGCCAAGCGAGGGTGCTAGCGGGAGGGTCCGGGGCCAACGTCCTGACTTTC.

J is TRBJ1-6 and V is TRBV6-8; D not certain. The CDR3 is 15 residues long. CDR1 MNHGY and CDR2 SAAAGT come from the germline V gene. V was trimmed by 6 bases and J by 6 bases, leaving 15 bases between them. This CDR3 reads CASSKFPGCNSPLHF. The CDR3 region has the DNA TGTGCCAGCAGCAAATTCCCAGGCTGTAATTCACCCCTCCACTTT.

This clonotype has ten or more counts. The chain is built from TRBV12-3 or TRBV12-4 and TRBJ1-2; possibly TRBD1 for D (6 bases). CDR3 length equals 15 residues. Trimming removed 8 bases at V and 8 bases at J, with 24 bases between. The CDR3 loop reads CASRPSATGLWGYTF. In DNA, the CDR3 is TGTGCCAGCCGCCCTTCCGCGACAGGTCTTTGGGGCTACACCTTC.

The CDR3 DNA reads as TGTGCCAGCAGCTCCCCACCATCCGGGGCTTTCTTT. Translation: CASSSPPSGAFF. The V and J genes are TRBV7-2 and TRBJ1-1; D not certain. V lost 4 bases and J 11 bases, leaving 14 bases between the germline ends. CDR3 length equals 12 residues. Germline values: CDR1 SGHTA, CDR2 FQGNSA.

V gene TRBV4-2 combines with J gene TRBJ2-5; 8 bases fit TRBD1. Germline V lookup: CDR1 LGHNA, CDR2 YNFKEQ. The CDR3 sequence is 16 residues long. The ends lost 1 base at V and 5 bases at J; junction bases unmatched: 9. The CDR3 loop is CASSQGSGQGGETQYF. The CDR3 DNA reads as TGTGCCAGCAGCCAAGGCTCTGGACAGGGAGGCGAGACCCAGTACTTC.

This clonotype has a handful of counts. The V call is TRBV18, the J call TRBJ2-1; no reliable D call. CDR1 and CDR2 from the germline V gene are KGHSH and LQKENI. V dropped 2 bases and J dropped 7 bases, with 9 bases sitting between them. This CDR3 has 13 residues. The CDR3: CASSPMLENEQFF. In nucleotides, the CDR3 is TGTGCCAGCTCACCAATGCTCGAGAATGAGCAGTTCTTC.

V and J are TRBV15 and TRBJ1-2, with D possibly matching TRBD1 (5 bases). Germline V lookup: CDR1 LNHNV, CDR2 YYDKDF (reference sequence). The CDR3 spans 15 residues. Trimming removed 0 bases at V and 5 bases at J, with 13 bases between. The CDR3 loop is CATSRDLGGGYGYTF. In DNA form, the CDR3 reads TGTGCCACCAGCAGAGATCTGGGGGGTGGTTATGGCTACACCTTC.

This clonotype has a handful of counts. V is TRBV28 and J is TRBJ1-6; TRBD1 might be the D (6 bases). Trimming took off 3 bases at V and 0 bases at J, with 12 bases between the two ends. The CDR3 has 17 residues. CDR1 is MDHEN, CDR2 SYDVKM, per germline. This chain's CDR3 is CASSFDRLSSYNSPLHF. The CDR3 region has the DNA TGTGCCAGCAGTTTCGACAGGCTAAGCTCCTATAATTCACCCCTCCACTTT.

The chain recombines TRBV20-1 with TRBJ1-1; 12 positions match TRBD1. In germline, CDR1 is DFQATT, CDR2 SNEGSKA (reference sequence). There are 15 residues in the CDR3. The junction had 9 bases not matched to a gene; V was cut back by 6 bases and J by 4 bases. The CDR3 bases are TGCAGTGCAACCGGGACAGGGGGCGCATCCACTGAAGCTTTCTTT. This sequence encodes CSATGTGGASTEAFF.

This clonotype has only a few counts. The chain combines TRBV7-9 with TRBJ2-7, with D uncertain. V was clipped by 8 bases and J by 3 bases, with 20 bases between them. Germline V gives CDR1 SEHNR, CDR2 FQNEAQ (reference sequence). CDR3 length equals 15 residues. In DNA, the CDR3 is TGTGCCAGCCTCCCCCTAAACCCTATCGGCTACGAGCAGTACTTC. Its translation: CASLPLNPIGYEQYF. Full variable domain (outside the CDR3, taken from reference TRBV7-9 and TRBJ2-7): DTGVSQNPRHKITKRGQNVTFRCDPISEHNRLYWYRQTLGQGPEFLTYFQNEAQLEKSRLLSDRFSAERPKGSFSTLEIQRTEQGDSAMYLCASLPLNPIGYEQYFGPGTRLTVT.

This clonotype was observed a handful of times. The chain has TRBV5-4 and TRBJ2-7; perhaps TRBD2 as D (5 bases). V shed 1 base and J shed 2 bases, with 13 bases lying between them. This CDR3 region has 15 residues. Per germline, CDR1 SGHNT and CDR2 YYREEE (reference sequence). The CDR3 sequence: CASSLPSGNTYEQYF. CDR3 nucleotides: TGTGCCAGCAGCTTGCCCTCGGGGAACACCTACGAGCAGTACTTC. Using reference TRBV5-4 and TRBJ2-7 for the parts outside the CDR3, the full variable domain is ETGVTQSPTHLIKTRGQQVTLRCSSQSGHNTVSWYQQALGQGPQFIFQYYREEENGRGNFPPRFSGLQFPNYSSELNVNALELDDSALYLCASSLPSGNTYEQYFGPGTRLTVT.

This clonotype showed up just a few times. This chain joins TRBV6-5 and TRBJ1-4; D unresolved. V was clipped by 0 bases and J by 6 bases, with 5 bases between them. The germline V gene has CDR1 MNHEY and CDR2 SVGAGI. CDR3 length equals 13 residues. CDR3 bases: TGTGCCAGCAGTTACTCGGTTTATGAAAAACTGTTTTTT. It translates to CASSYSVYEKLFF.

This clonotype was counted ten times or more. Here the CDR3 reads CSASILSGAGPKNEQFF. The CDR3 nucleotides read TGCAGTGCTAGTATATTATCAGGGGCGGGACCCAAAAATGAGCAGTTCTTC. The rearrangement links TRBV20-1 to TRBJ2-1; D possibly uses TRBD1 or TRBD2 (6 bases each). V gave up 3 bases and J gave up 7 bases, with 25 bases separating them. The length of the CDR3 is 17 residues. The germline V gene encodes CDR1 DFQATT and CDR2 SNEGSKA (reference sequence).

The V call is TRBV6-2 or TRBV6-3, the J call TRBJ2-7; weak D call: TRBD1 (6 bases). Germline CDR1 MNHEY, CDR2 SVGEGT. Trimming pared 2 bases from V and 0 bases from J, leaving 11 bases between. The CDR3 loop spans 15 amino acids. For the CDR3, the DNA is TGTGCCAGCAGTTACGGGGGCTATCGCTCCTACGAGCAGTACTTC. It is translated as CASSYGGYRSYEQYF.

This rearrangement joins TRBV5-4 to TRBJ1-2; D perhaps matches TRBD1 (5 bases). The CDR3 is 14 amino acids. Trimming cost V 3 bases and J 7 bases, with 16 bases left between them. Per the germline V gene, CDR1 is SGHNT and CDR2 is YYREEE (reference sequence). CDR3 residues: CASSSPQDLGGYTF. CDR3 coding DNA: TGTGCCAGCAGCTCGCCACAGGACCTCGGTGGCTACACCTTC.